The 16 T cell receptor beta chains below come from one sample, sequenced in a study of Graves' ophthalmopathy and Graves' hyperthyroidism. Investigators amplified TCR beta CDR3 regions from RNA transcripts. First-round RT-PCR used HTBI primers; second-round multiplex PCR followed. MiXCR, applied by TCRdb to the multiplex PCR reads, yields one record per CDR3 protein. The data show hundreds of thousands of distinct CDR3 sequences, 45% to 55% seen once. The sequencing input was peripheral blood. These receptors all stem from an adult man with Graves' ophthalmopathy.

This rearrangement joins TRBV7-6 to TRBJ1-1; 7 nucleotides agree with TRBD1. V was pared by 1 base and J by 3 bases, with 8 bases of the junction left unmatched. CDR3 size: 16 residues. The germline gives CDR1 SGHVS, CDR2 FNYEAQ. The CDR3 is CASSLEQGGLDTEAFF. In nucleotides, the CDR3 is TGTGCCAGCAGCTTAGAGCAGGGGGGATTAGACACTGAAGCTTTCTTT.

The rearrangement links TRBV11-3 to TRBJ1-1, with a weak D call TRBD1 (6 bases). This CDR3 comprises 16 residues. Trimming took off 0 bases at V and 5 bases at J, with 16 bases between the two ends. Germline V CDR1 and CDR2: SGHNT, YENEEA. Here the CDR3 reads CASSLDLVRGRTEAFF. In DNA, the CDR3 is TGTGCCAGCAGCTTAGATTTAGTCAGGGGACGGACTGAAGCTTTCTTT.

This clonotype was counted ten times or more. CDR3 bases: TGTGCCAGCAGGGGTACGGTCGGTTCACCCCTCCACTTT. Residues: CASRGTVGSPLHF. This chain connects TRBV7-9 to TRBJ1-6; no clear D gene. The germline V gene has CDR1 SEHNR and CDR2 FQNEAQ (reference sequence). V was pared by 6 bases and J by 9 bases, with 12 bases between. The CDR3 contains 13 residues.

The V call is TRBV7-9, the J call TRBJ2-3, with 8 bases matching TRBD2. J was trimmed by 1 base and V by 4 bases; bases with no gene match: 7. The germline V gene has CDR1 SEHNR and CDR2 FQNEAQ (reference sequence). The CDR3 extends over 16 amino acids. The CDR3 DNA follows: TGTGCCAGCAGCTCCCGAGTAGCGGGACGCACAGATACGCAGTATTTT. Residues: CASSSRVAGRTDTQYF.

Within the sample, this clonotype is large. The J gene is TRBJ1-6, the V gene TRBV9; 8 bases are a match to TRBD1. V dropped 2 bases and J dropped 5; count of bases not matched to a gene: 3. From germline, CDR1 is SGDLS and CDR2 YYNGEE. The CDR3 has 15 residues. The CDR3 loop is CASSVDRADNSPLHF. The CDR3 DNA sequence: TGTGCCAGCAGCGTGGACAGGGCGGATAATTCACCCCTCCACTTT. The full variable domain, with the rest looked up from reference TRBV9 and TRBJ1-6, is DSGVTQTPKHLITATGQRVTLRCSPRSGDLSVYWYQQSLDQGLQFLIQYYNGEERAKGNILERFSAQQFPDLHSELNLSSLELGDSALYFCASSVDRADNSPLHFGNGTRLTVT.

Turning to this clonotype: A clone one base away is much larger, so this may be a read error. The conserved closing phenylalanine or tryptophan is absent in this CDR3, likely reflecting a read error. In DNA form, the CDR3 reads TGTGCCATCAGTGGTGGCGCCGACGAGCAGTACCTC. This codes for CAISGGADEQYL. V gene TRBV10-3 combines with J gene TRBJ2-7; D unclear. Trimming removed 4 bases at V and 5 bases at J, with 9 bases between. Germline CDR1 and CDR2: ENHRY and SYGVKD. CDR3 length: 12 amino acids.

The chain employs TRBV2 and TRBJ2-5; 9 nucleotides line up with TRBD2. The CDR3 spans 13 residues. V shed 7 bases and J 5 bases; nucleotides not matched to a gene: 5. Germline CDR1 is SNHLY and CDR2 is FYNNEI. The CDR3 loop is CASIGTSLETQYF. The CDR3 nucleotides are TGTGCCAGCATAGGGACTAGCTTGGAGACCCAGTACTTC.

The chain is built from TRBV20-1 and TRBJ2-2, with D uncertain. Germline CDR1 DFQATT, CDR2 SNEGSKA (reference sequence). V lost 6 bases to trimming and J lost 1 base, with 12 bases between them. This CDR3 is 14 amino acids long. Written as DNA, the CDR3 is TGCAGTGCCCTCGGGCAAGGGAACACCGGGGAGCTGTTTTTT. Translating gives CSALGQGNTGELFF.

This clonotype appeared once. The V gene is TRBV18, the J gene TRBJ2-7, with D possibly called TRBD1 or TRBD2 (5 bases each). The CDR3 covers 14 residues. Trimming took 2 bases from V and 7 from J, leaving 15 bases between them. CDR1 KGHSH and CDR2 LQKENI come from the germline V gene. The CDR3 DNA sequence: TGTGCCAGCTCACCAGCGTGGGACCGCGATGAGCAGTACTTC. Translated, it gives CASSPAWDRDEQYF.

The chain joins TRBV7-8 to TRBJ2-6; TRBD1 might be the D (7 bases). Trimming cost V 4 bases and J 11 bases, with 18 bases left between them. There are 15 residues in the CDR3. Germline loops: CDR1 SGHVS, CDR2 FQNEAQ. The CDR3: CASSSGGGLAYVLTF. DNA of the CDR3: TGTGCCAGCAGCTCAGGAGGGGGCTTAGCCTACGTCCTGACTTTC. Variable domain in full (rest from reference TRBV7-8 and TRBJ2-6): GAGVSQSPRYKVAKRGQDVALRCDPISGHVSLFWYQQALGQGPEFLTYFQNEAQLDKSGLPSDRFFAERPEGSVSTLKIQRTQQEDSAVYLCASSSGGGLAYVLTFGAGSRLTVL.

Only a few counts were recorded for this clonotype. The chain employs TRBV12-3 or TRBV12-4 and TRBJ1-2; D is undetermined. The germline V and J ends were trimmed by 3 bases and 8 bases, with 13 bases remaining between them. This CDR3 comprises 13 residues. CDR3 residues: CASSFGPVWGYTF. For the CDR3, the DNA is TGTGCCAGCAGTTTTGGTCCGGTATGGGGCTACACCTTC.

J is TRBJ1-5 and V is TRBV9; D might be TRBD1 (5 bases). V lost 3 bases, J lost 2 bases, and 9 bases lay in between. The V gene's germline CDR1 is SGDLS and CDR2 YYNGEE. The CDR3 is 14 amino acids. CDR3 protein: CASSGGDGNQPQHF. Here the CDR3 DNA reads TGTGCCAGCAGCGGGGGGGACGGCAATCAGCCCCAGCATTTT. The whole variable domain, filled in from reference TRBV9 and TRBJ1-5, reads DSGVTQTPKHLITATGQRVTLRCSPRSGDLSVYWYQQSLDQGLQFLIQYYNGEERAKGNILERFSAQQFPDLHSELNLSSLELGDSALYFCASSGGDGNQPQHFGDGTRLSIL.

The chain joins TRBV11-3 to TRBJ2-7; possibly TRBD2 for D (6 bases). Germline V CDR1 and CDR2: SGHNT, YENEEA. V was shortened by 0 bases and J by 3 bases, with 12 bases between the two germline ends. This CDR3 region has 15 residues. The CDR3 sequence is CASSLDPGLHYEQYF. In DNA form, the CDR3 reads TGTGCCAGCAGCTTAGACCCCGGACTACACTACGAGCAGTACTTC.

This clonotype was seen at least ten times. The chain couples TRBV15 to TRBJ2-5, with D possibly being TRBD1 (6 bases). The length of the CDR3 is 13 residues. Per the germline V gene, CDR1 is LNHNV and CDR2 is YYDKDF (reference sequence). V was shortened by 3 bases and J by 4 bases, with 9 bases between the two germline ends. In DNA form, the CDR3 reads TGTGCCACCAGCAGTGCAGGGGTAGAGACCCAGTACTTC. Translation: CATSSAGVETQYF.

This clonotype has a count of ten or more. This chain links TRBV7-8 with TRBJ1-3, with D unclear. The CDR3 extends over 15 amino acids. In germline, CDR1 is SGHVS, CDR2 FQNEAQ. Trimming took off 3 bases at V and 3 bases at J, with 12 bases between the two ends. The CDR3 DNA sequence: TGTGCCAGCAGCTTCGACGGCGATGGTGGAAACACCATATATTTT. This gives the protein CASSFDGDGGNTIYF. Supplemented by reference TRBV7-8 and TRBJ1-3, the full variable domain reads GAGVSQSPRYKVAKRGQDVALRCDPISGHVSLFWYQQALGQGPEFLTYFQNEAQLDKSGLPSDRFFAERPEGSVSTLKIQRTQQEDSAVYLCASSFDGDGGNTIYFGEGSWLTVV.

This rearrangement joins TRBV11-2 to TRBJ1-5, with 7 bases aligning to TRBD1. CDR1 is SGHAT, CDR2 FQNNGV, per germline. This CDR3 has 14 residues. V gave up 5 bases and J gave up 4 bases; unmatched junction bases: 5. DNA for the CDR3: TGTGCCAGCAGCCGGACAGGATCGAATCAGCCCCAGCATTTT. Its translation is CASSRTGSNQPQHF.